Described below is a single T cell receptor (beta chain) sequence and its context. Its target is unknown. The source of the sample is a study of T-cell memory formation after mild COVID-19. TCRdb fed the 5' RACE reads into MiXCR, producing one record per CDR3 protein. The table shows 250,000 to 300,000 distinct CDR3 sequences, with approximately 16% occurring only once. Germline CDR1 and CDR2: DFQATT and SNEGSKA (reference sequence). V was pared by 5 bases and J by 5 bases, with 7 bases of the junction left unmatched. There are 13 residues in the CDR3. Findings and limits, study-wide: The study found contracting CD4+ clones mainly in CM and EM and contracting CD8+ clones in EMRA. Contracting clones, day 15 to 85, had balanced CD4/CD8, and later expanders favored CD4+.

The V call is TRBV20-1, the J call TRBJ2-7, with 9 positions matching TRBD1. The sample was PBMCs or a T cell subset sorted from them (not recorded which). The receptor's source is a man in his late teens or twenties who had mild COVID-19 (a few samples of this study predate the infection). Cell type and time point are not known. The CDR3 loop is CSARDRDNHEQYF. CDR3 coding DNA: TGCAGTGCTCGGGACAGGGACAACCACGAGCAGTACTTC.